A single sample is the source of the 21 T cell receptor beta chains below, sequenced in a study of long-term antiretroviral therapy in people with HIV. The run of the v3.0 immunoSEQ assay was at survey level. Data came from immunoSEQ multiplex PCR; TCRdb stores just in-frame clones and leaves some out. The repertoire holds tens of thousands of clones, with 75% to 90% as singletons. The material sequenced was unsorted PBMCs, taken around 5 years before starting antiretroviral therapy. Every receptor here comes from a man aged 50 to 60 with HIV.

The V and J genes are TRBV10-2 and TRBJ1-1; D perhaps matches TRBD1 (5 bases). V dropped 6 bases and J dropped 11 bases, with 16 bases sitting between them. Germline V lookup: CDR1 WSHSY, CDR2 SAAADI. The length of the CDR3 is 12 residues. DNA of the CDR3: TGCGCCAGCAGCGTCGGGGCTACGCAGGCTTTCTTT. Translation gives CASSVGATQAFF.

This clone was seen more than once but under ten times. V usage is TRBV10-1 and J usage is TRBJ2-5, with D tentatively TRBD2 (6 bases). Germline V gene lookup returns CDR1 WNHNN and CDR2 SYGVQD (reference sequence). V lost 0 bases and J 1 base, leaving 12 bases between the germline ends. The CDR3 covers 16 residues. Here the CDR3 DNA reads TGCGCCAGCAGTGAGTCGGGTCGGGGGTTCCAAGAGACCCAGTACTTC. Translated: CASSESGRGFQETQYF.

The J gene is TRBJ1-5, the V gene TRBV5-8; 7 bases agree with TRBD1. This CDR3 contains 16 residues. V trimming: 1 base; J trimming: 4 bases; junction bases outside the gene matches: 8. Germline CDR1 is SGHTS and CDR2 is YDEGEE. CDR3 sequence: CASSLHPGTANQPQHF. The CDR3 DNA reads TGTGCCAGCAGCTTGCATCCTGGGACAGCTAATCAGCCCCAGCATTTT.

The chain joins TRBV7-6 to TRBJ2-5, with unresolved D. The V end lost 7 bases, the J end lost 4 bases, and 19 bases lay between the germline ends. The germline V gene has CDR1 SGHVS and CDR2 FNYEAQ. The length of the CDR3 is 15 residues. The CDR3 is CASTVRYLAPETQYF. In DNA form, the CDR3 reads TGTGCCAGCACCGTCCGGTATTTGGCGCCAGAGACCCAGTACTTC.

V gene TRBV7-3 combines with J gene TRBJ2-1; 7 nucleotides match TRBD2. The CDR3 has 16 residues. With 2 bases clipped from V and 2 bases from J, the junction kept 6 bases outside the gene matches. From germline, CDR1 is SGHTA and CDR2 FQGTGA. The CDR3 loop reads CASSLAGEGTYNEQFF. DNA of the CDR3: TGTGCCAGCAGCTTAGCGGGAGAAGGGACCTACAATGAGCAGTTCTTC.

This chain uses TRBV28 with TRBJ1-2; D remains unclear. Looked up from germline, CDR1 is MDHEN and CDR2 is SYDVKM. V dropped 6 bases and J dropped 0 bases, with 11 bases sitting between them. The CDR3 sequence is 14 residues long. CDR3 amino acids: CASRPVTTNYGYTF. As DNA, the CDR3 is TGTGCCAGCAGGCCCGTTACGACTAACTATGGCTACACCTTC.

This sequence joins TRBV9 and TRBJ1-1; D gene unclear. Trimming shortened V by 0 bases and J by 7 bases, and 7 bases separated the two germline ends. The CDR3 runs to 12 residues. Germline V gives CDR1 SGDLS, CDR2 YYNGEE. The CDR3: CASSVDSGEAFF. In nucleotides, the CDR3 is TGTGCCAGCAGCGTAGATAGCGGTGAAGCTTTCTTT.

This chain connects TRBV6-5 to TRBJ2-5, with TRBD1 matching 9 bases. Looked up from germline, CDR1 is MNHEY and CDR2 is SVGAGI. This CDR3 has 14 amino acids. The V gene end was trimmed by 6 bases and the J gene end by 7 bases; junction bases not matched to a gene: 9. The CDR3 DNA reads TGTGCCAGCAGGGGGACAGGGACTCGGGCGACCCAGTACTTC. Amino acid sequence: CASRGTGTRATQYF.

The chain is built from TRBV5-5 and TRBJ2-7, with 9 bases lining up with TRBD2. V shed 3 bases, J shed 6 bases, and the junction held 13 bases outside the gene matches. The CDR3 has 16 residues. CDR1 is SGHKS, CDR2 YYEKEE, per germline (reference sequence). DNA for the CDR3: TGTGCCAGCAGCTGGGGTGGCGGGAGGGCCCGGGTCGAGCAGTACTTC. This sequence encodes CASSWGGGRARVEQYF.

In its sample, this clone was seen a few times. CDR3 nucleotide sequence: TGTGCCAGCAGTGAATTTGGGACTAGCGATGAGCAGTACTTC. It specifies CASSEFGTSDEQYF. The chain employs TRBV2 and TRBJ2-7; 10 nucleotides align to TRBD2. Germline CDR1 is SNHLY and CDR2 is FYNNEI. Unmatched junction bases numbered 5, after V lost 2 bases and J lost 7 bases. This CDR3 comprises 14 residues. Full variable domain (outside the CDR3, taken from reference TRBV2 and TRBJ2-7): EPEVTQTPSHQVTQMGQEVILRCVPISNHLYFYWYRQILGQKVEFLVSFYNNEISEKSEIFDDQFSVERPDGSNFTLKIRSTKLEDSAMYFCASSEFGTSDEQYFGPGTRLTVT.

The genes are TRBV19 and TRBJ2-6; possibly TRBD1 for D (5 bases). Trimming cost V 2 bases and J 0 bases, with 8 bases left between them. CDR3 length: 16 amino acids. Germline V gene sequence: CDR1 LNHDA, CDR2 SQIVND (reference sequence). The CDR3 sequence is CASSIIGDSGANVLTF. CDR3 DNA: TGTGCCAGTAGTATAATAGGGGACTCTGGGGCCAACGTCCTGACTTTC.

The chain is built from TRBV18 and TRBJ1-1; weak D call: TRBD1 (6 bases). From germline, CDR1 is KGHSH and CDR2 LQKENI. There are 18 residues in the CDR3. Trimming took 1 base from V and 3 from J, leaving 21 bases between them. The CDR3: CASSPQLTGRGLDTEAFF. As DNA, the CDR3 is TGTGCCAGCTCACCACAATTGACAGGAAGGGGGTTGGACACTGAAGCTTTCTTT.

The genes are TRBV6-4 and TRBJ2-1; D remains unclear. The CDR3 totals 13 residues. Trimming removed 0 bases at V and 8 bases at J, with 8 bases between. CDR1 is MRHNA and CDR2 is SNTAGT in the germline V gene. The CDR3 sequence: CASSDSIRYEQFF. CDR3 in DNA: TGTGCCAGCAGTGACTCGATCCGTTATGAGCAGTTCTTC.

The gene calls are TRBV5-3 and TRBJ2-3; a weak D match, TRBD1 (6 bases). TRBV5-3 is labeled an ORF, and its function is uncertain. The CDR3 has 14 residues. Trimming removed 4 bases from V and 1 base from J, with 10 bases in between. The CDR3 sequence is CARSRTGCTDTQYF. As DNA, the CDR3 is TGTGCCAGAAGCCGAACAGGGTGCACAGATACGCAGTATTTT.

This sequence joins TRBV9 and TRBJ1-6; D gene uncertain. Trimming pared 0 bases from V and 3 bases from J, leaving 7 bases between. The CDR3 is 15 residues long. Germline CDR1 SGDLS, CDR2 YYNGEE. The CDR3 coding sequence is TGTGCCAGCAGCGTAGAACAGAGCTATAATTCACCCCTCCACTTT. It is translated as CASSVEQSYNSPLHF.

This clone appeared a few times. The chain couples TRBV5-1 to TRBJ2-2, with D hard to call. This CDR3 has 14 amino acids. The germline CDR1 and CDR2 sequences are SGHRS and YFSETQ. V was clipped by 3 bases and J by 3 bases, with 9 bases between them. The CDR3 region is CASSYLQDTGELFF. CDR3 sequence (DNA): TGCGCCAGCAGCTACCTTCAGGACACCGGGGAGCTGTTTTTT.

In its sample, this clone was seen once. The chain recombines TRBV29-1 with TRBJ1-1; 8 nucleotides match TRBD1. The CDR3 extends over 14 amino acids. J gave up 1 base and V 7 bases, and 8 bases lay outside the gene matches. CDR1 is SQVTM and CDR2 is ANQGSEA in the germline V gene. CDR3 in amino acids: CSAQGAGRNTEAFF. The CDR3 nucleotides read TGCAGCGCCCAGGGGGCAGGTAGGAACACTGAAGCTTTCTTT.

The V and J genes are TRBV27 and TRBJ2-7; no reliable D call. The V and J ends lost 4 bases and 5 bases respectively, with 9 bases between them. The germline V gene has CDR1 MNHEY and CDR2 SMNVEV (reference sequence). This CDR3 has 12 amino acids. For the CDR3, the DNA is TGTGCCAGCAGTTCCGTGAACCACGAGCAGTACTTC. This encodes CASSSVNHEQYF.

J is TRBJ2-1 and V is TRBV27; a possible D gene is TRBD2 (5 bases). With 7 bases removed from V and 4 bases from J, the gap between germline ends came to 11 bases. Germline V CDR1 and CDR2: MNHEY, SMNVEV (reference sequence). This CDR3 is 13 amino acids long. CDR3 residues: CASKSGIYNEQFF. The DNA for the CDR3 is TGTGCCAGCAAGAGCGGAATTTACAATGAGCAGTTCTTC.

This rearrangement joins TRBV5-1 to TRBJ2-3; D is perhaps TRBD1 (6 bases). V lost 5 bases and J 4 bases, leaving 20 bases between the germline ends. There are 16 residues in the CDR3. Germline assignment: CDR1 SGHRS and CDR2 YFSETQ. CDR3 sequence: CASSLTTGSHADTQYF. In nucleotides, the CDR3 is TGCGCCAGCAGTTTAACCACAGGGAGCCATGCAGATACGCAGTATTTT.

This clone was found a few times. The chain joins TRBV14 to TRBJ1-6; D gene unclear. The ends were cut back, 1 base at V and 6 bases at J, with 7 bases in the middle. This CDR3 region has 14 residues. Germline CDR1 reads SGHDN; CDR2 reads FVKESK. CDR3 nucleotide sequence: TGTGCCAGCAGCCAAGTTCGGGCTAATTCACCCCTCCACTTT. Translating gives CASSQVRANSPLHF.